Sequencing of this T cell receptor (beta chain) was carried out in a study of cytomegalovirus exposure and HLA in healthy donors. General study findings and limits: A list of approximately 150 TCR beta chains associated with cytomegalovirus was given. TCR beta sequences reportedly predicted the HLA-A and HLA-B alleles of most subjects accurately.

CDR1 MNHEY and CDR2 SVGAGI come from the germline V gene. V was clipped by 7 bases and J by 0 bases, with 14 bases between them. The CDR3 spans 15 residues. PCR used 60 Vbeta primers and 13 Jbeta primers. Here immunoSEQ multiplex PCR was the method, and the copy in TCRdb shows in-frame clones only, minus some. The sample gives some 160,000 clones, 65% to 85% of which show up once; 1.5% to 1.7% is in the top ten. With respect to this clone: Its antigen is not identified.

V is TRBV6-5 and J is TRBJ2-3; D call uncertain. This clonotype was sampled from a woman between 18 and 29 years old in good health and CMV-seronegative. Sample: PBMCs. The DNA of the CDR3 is TGTGCCAGCATCAAAACCGGCGGAAGCACAGATACGCAGTATTTT. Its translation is CASIKTGGSTDTQYF.